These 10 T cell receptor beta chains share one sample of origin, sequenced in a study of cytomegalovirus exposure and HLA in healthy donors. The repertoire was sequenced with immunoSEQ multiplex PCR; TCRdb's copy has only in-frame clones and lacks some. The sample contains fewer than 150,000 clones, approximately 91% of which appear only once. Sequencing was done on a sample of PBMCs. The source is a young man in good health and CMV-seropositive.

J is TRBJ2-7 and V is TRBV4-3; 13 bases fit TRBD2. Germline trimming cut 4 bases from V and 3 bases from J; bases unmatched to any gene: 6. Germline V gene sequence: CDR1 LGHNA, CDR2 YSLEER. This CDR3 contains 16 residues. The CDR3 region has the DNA TGCGCCAGCAGCCCCTACTGGACTAGCGGGGGCTACGAGCAGTACTTC. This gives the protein CASSPYWTSGGYEQYF.

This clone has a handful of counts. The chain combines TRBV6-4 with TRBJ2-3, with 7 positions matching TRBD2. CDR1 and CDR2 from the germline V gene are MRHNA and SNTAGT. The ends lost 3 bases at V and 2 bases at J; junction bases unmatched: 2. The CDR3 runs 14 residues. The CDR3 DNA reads TGTGCCAGCAGTGAAACTAGCGTCACAGATACGCAGTATTTT. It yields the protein CASSETSVTDTQYF.

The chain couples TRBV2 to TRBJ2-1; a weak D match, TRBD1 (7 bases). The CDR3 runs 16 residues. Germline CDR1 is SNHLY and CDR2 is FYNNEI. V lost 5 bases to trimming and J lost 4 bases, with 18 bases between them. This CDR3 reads CASSTDRAGWYNEQFF. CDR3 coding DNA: TGTGCCAGCAGTACCGACAGGGCGGGGTGGTACAATGAGCAGTTCTTC.

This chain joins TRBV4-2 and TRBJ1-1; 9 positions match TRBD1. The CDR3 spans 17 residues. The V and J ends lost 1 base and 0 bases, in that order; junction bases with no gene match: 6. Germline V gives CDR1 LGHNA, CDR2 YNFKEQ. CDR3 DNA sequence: TGTGCCAGCAGCCAAGGGGACAGGGCCCCTGTGAACACTGAAGCTTTCTTT. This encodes CASSQGDRAPVNTEAFF.

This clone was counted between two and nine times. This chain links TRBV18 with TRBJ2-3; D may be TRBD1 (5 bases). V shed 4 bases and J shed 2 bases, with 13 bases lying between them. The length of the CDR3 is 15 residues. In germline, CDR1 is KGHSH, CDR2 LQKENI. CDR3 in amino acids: CASSLNRPDTDTQYF. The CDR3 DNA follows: TGTGCCAGCTCACTTAACAGGCCTGACACAGATACGCAGTATTTT.

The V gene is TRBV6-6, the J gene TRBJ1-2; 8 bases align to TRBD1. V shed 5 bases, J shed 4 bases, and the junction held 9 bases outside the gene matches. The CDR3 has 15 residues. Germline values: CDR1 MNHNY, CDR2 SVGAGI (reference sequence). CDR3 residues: CASSPRQGTLYGYTF. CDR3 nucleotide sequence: TGTGCCAGCAGTCCCCGACAGGGGACCCTCTATGGCTACACCTTC.

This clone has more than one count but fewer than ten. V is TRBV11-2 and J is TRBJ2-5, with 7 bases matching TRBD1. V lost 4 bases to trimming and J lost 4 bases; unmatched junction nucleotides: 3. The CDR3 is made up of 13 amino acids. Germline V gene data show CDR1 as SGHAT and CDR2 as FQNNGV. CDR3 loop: CASSWDSRETQYF. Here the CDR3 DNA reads TGTGCCAGCAGCTGGGACAGTAGAGAGACCCAGTACTTC.

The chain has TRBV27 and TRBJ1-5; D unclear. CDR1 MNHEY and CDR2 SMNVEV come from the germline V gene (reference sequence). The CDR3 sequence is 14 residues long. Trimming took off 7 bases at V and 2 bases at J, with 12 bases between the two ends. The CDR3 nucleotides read TGTGCCAGCAACACTATAGGTGGCAATCAGCCCCAGCATTTT. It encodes CASNTIGGNQPQHF.

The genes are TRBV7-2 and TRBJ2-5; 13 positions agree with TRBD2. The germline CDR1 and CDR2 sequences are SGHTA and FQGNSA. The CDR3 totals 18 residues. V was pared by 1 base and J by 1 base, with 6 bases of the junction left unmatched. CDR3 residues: CASSLGALAGGFQETQYF. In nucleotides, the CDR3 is TGTGCCAGCAGCTTAGGAGCACTAGCGGGGGGGTTCCAAGAGACCCAGTACTTC.

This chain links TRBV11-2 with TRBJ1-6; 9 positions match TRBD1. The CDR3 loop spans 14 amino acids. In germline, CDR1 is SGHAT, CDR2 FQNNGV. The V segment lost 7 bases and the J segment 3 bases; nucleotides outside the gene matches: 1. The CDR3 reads CASKGQGYNSPLHF. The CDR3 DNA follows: TGTGCCAGCAAGGGACAGGGCTATAATTCACCCCTCCACTTT.